The entry below describes one T cell receptor (beta chain). This entry comes from a study of T cell responses to AZD1222 COVID-19 vaccine. Using immunoSEQ multiplex PCR, the repertoire was profiled, and TCRdb retains in-frame clones only, with some absent. In the table there are 90,000 to 150,000 clones, 75% to 90% of which are singletons. From germline, CDR1 is SGHDN and CDR2 FVKESK. V lost 2 bases and J 11 bases, leaving 15 bases between the germline ends. This CDR3 is built from 13 residues. The source material was peripheral blood, sampled 28 days after the second AZD1222 dose. The source is an adult who received the AZD1222 COVID-19 vaccine. The chain employs TRBV14 and TRBJ1-1, with D unresolved. CDR3 residues: CASSQQVAVGAFF. The CDR3 DNA sequence: TGTGCCAGCAGCCAACAAGTGGCGGTTGGGGCTTTCTTT.